A selection of T cell receptor beta chains follows, all from one sample in a study of T cells expressing NK-cell markers. TCRdb re-analyzed the 5' RACE reads; it lists each CDR3 protein once, without DNA. The sample holds approximately 150,000 distinct CDR3 sequences. Sequenced: blood T cells: a sorted CD56 or NKG2C T cell subset, CD4+ or CD8+ T cells, or bulk PBMC T cells (not recorded which). All receptors derive from a woman aged 18-69 years in good health. Both conserved end residues are part of each CDR3.

V	J	CDR3
TRBV3-1	TRBJ1-5	CASSQDGVSNQPQHF
TRBV3-1	TRBJ2-4	CASSPTLTRLAGTIAKNIQYF
TRBV20-1	TRBJ1-6	CSARDRGTSPLHF
TRBV7-8	TRBJ1-5	CASSIQTGPYSNQPQHF
TRBV28	TRBJ2-5	CASSLGTATQETQYF
TRBV5-1	TRBJ2-5	CASSSGGHQTQYF
TRBV15	TRBJ2-4	CATSSSRGQGKPLVQYF
TRBV7-2	TRBJ1-1	CASLLTGGAEAFF
TRBV9	TRBJ1-5	CASSASGDNQPQHF
TRBV29-1	TRBJ2-3	CSVDGTRGTDTQYF
TRBV5-1	TRBJ2-5	CASSPQGNGETQYF
TRBV29-1	TRBJ2-7	CSVEVYGTADYEQYF
TRBV5-1	TRBJ2-1	CASSLLIGGANEQFF
TRBV5-6	TRBJ2-1	CASSSPEGASYNEQFF
TRBV5-1	TRBJ2-5	CASSHRGQETQYF
TRBV20-1	TRBJ2-2	CSAGVAGAGGPGELFF